The 14 T cell receptor beta chains in this list originate from one sample, sequenced in a study of cytomegalovirus exposure and HLA in healthy donors. This table comes from immunoSEQ multiplex PCR, and its TCRdb copy is limited to in-frame clones, with some not included. The table lists 150,000 to 200,000 clones, roughly 84% of them singletons. The specimen was PBMCs. The receptors stem from a young man in good health and CMV-seropositive.

The rearrangement joins TRBV7-9 to TRBJ1-5; no firm D call. The CDR3 sequence is 12 residues long. In germline, CDR1 is SEHNR, CDR2 FQNEAQ (reference sequence). V lost 3 bases to trimming and J lost 7 bases, with 7 bases between them. This chain's CDR3 is CASSFLAQPQHF. The DNA of the CDR3 is TGTGCCAGCAGCTTTCTGGCCCAGCCCCAGCATTTT. The variable domain in full, with the rest retrieved from reference TRBV7-9 and TRBJ1-5, is DTGVSQNPRHKITKRGQNVTFRCDPISEHNRLYWYRQTLGQGPEFLTYFQNEAQLEKSRLLSDRFSAERPKGSFSTLEIQRTEQGDSAMYLCASSFLAQPQHFGDGTRLSIL.

A single count supports this clone. The J gene is TRBJ2-2, the V gene TRBV18; the D gene is possibly TRBD1 (5 bases). Germline CDR1 is KGHSH and CDR2 is LQKENI. V shed 4 bases and J shed 5 bases, with 8 bases lying between them. CDR3 length: 13 amino acids. DNA of the CDR3: TGTGCCAGCTCACAACAGGTGACCGGGGAGCTGTTTTTT. The encoded protein is CASSQQVTGELFF.

The chain couples TRBV7-8 to TRBJ1-1, with D uncertain. This CDR3 contains 15 residues. Trimming removed 2 bases at V and 0 bases at J, with 10 bases between. Germline V CDR1 and CDR2: SGHVS, FQNEAQ. CDR3 residues: CASSLSRYVNTEAFF. Written as DNA, the CDR3 is TGTGCCAGCAGCTTATCGCGGTACGTGAACACTGAAGCTTTCTTT.

The genes are TRBV7-2 and TRBJ2-5; D unclear. V was shortened by 1 base and J by 5 bases, with 8 bases between the two germline ends. This CDR3 contains 13 residues. The germline V gene encodes CDR1 SGHTA and CDR2 FQGNSA. In nucleotides, the CDR3 is TGTGCCAGCAGCTTAGGTTGGGCGGAGACCCAGTACTTC. This codes for CASSLGWAETQYF.

The V and J genes are TRBV11-2 and TRBJ2-3; D gene uncertain. With 6 bases removed from V and 5 bases from J, the gap between germline ends came to 6 bases. Per the germline V gene, CDR1 is SGHAT and CDR2 is FQNNGV. CDR3 length: 11 amino acids. The CDR3 region is CASRAGDTQYF. For the CDR3, the DNA is TGTGCCAGCAGGGCAGGAGATACGCAGTATTTT.

The genes are TRBV27 and TRBJ2-3, with a possible D match to TRBD1 (5 bases). CDR1 and CDR2 (germline): MNHEY, SMNVEV (reference sequence). The length of the CDR3 is 15 residues. V was pared by 2 bases and J by 10 bases, with 19 bases between. CDR3 loop: CASSLPPFTKGPQYF. The CDR3 DNA is TGTGCCAGCAGTTTACCACCGTTCACCAAGGGGCCGCAGTATTTT.

The gene calls are TRBV27 and TRBJ1-4; the D is unclear. Trimming shortened V by 5 bases and J by 8 bases, and 12 bases separated the two germline ends. Germline loops: CDR1 MNHEY, CDR2 SMNVEV (reference sequence). The CDR3 covers 13 residues. The DNA for the CDR3 is TGTGCCAGCAGTGGGAGGTACGGCGAAAAACTGTTTTTT. Amino acids: CASSGRYGEKLFF.

The chain uses TRBV5-1 and TRBJ2-7; D possibly corresponds to TRBD2 (7 bases). The CDR3 consists of 15 residues. The germline V gene has CDR1 SGHRS and CDR2 YFSETQ. Trimming removed 5 bases from V and 7 bases from J, with 22 bases in between. The CDR3 bases are TGCGCCAGCAGGGAACTCCGGGGGGCGAGTTCTGAGCAGTACTTC. Its translation: CASRELRGASSEQYF. Full variable domain (rest looked up from reference TRBV5-1 and TRBJ2-7): KAGVTQTPRYLIKTRGQQVTLSCSPISGHRSVSWYQQTPGQGLQFLFEYFSETQRNKGNFPGRFSGRQFSNSRSEMNVSTLELGDSALYLCASRELRGASSEQYFGPGTRLTVT.

V usage is TRBV7-9 and J usage is TRBJ2-7; 8 nucleotides align to TRBD1. Germline V gene data show CDR1 as SEHNR and CDR2 as FQNEAQ (reference sequence). Germline trimming cut 4 bases from V and 1 base from J; bases unmatched to any gene: 6. This CDR3 is 15 amino acids long. The CDR3 reads CASSSSGTGSYEQYF. Written as DNA, the CDR3 is TGTGCCAGCAGCTCGTCCGGGACAGGATCCTACGAGCAGTACTTC.

V is TRBV6-1 and J is TRBJ2-1; D perhaps matches TRBD1 (6 bases). The ends were cut back, 8 bases at V and 4 bases at J, with 12 bases in the middle. This CDR3 has 13 amino acids. Germline V gene lookup returns CDR1 MNHNS and CDR2 SASEGT. As DNA, the CDR3 is TGTGCCAGCCGGTGGGGGCGGTACAATGAGCAGTTCTTC. Amino acids: CASRWGRYNEQFF.

The rearrangement joins TRBV4-1 to TRBJ1-1; 9 bases agree with TRBD1. This CDR3 spans 15 amino acids. With 1 base clipped from V and 11 bases from J, the junction kept 11 bases outside the gene matches. Germline CDR1 and CDR2: MGHRA and YSYEKL. CDR3 sequence (DNA): TGCGCCAGCAGCCAAGGAGGAGGACAGGGGCGGAGGGCTTTCTTT. Its protein is CASSQGGGQGRRAFF.

The V call is TRBV5-4, the J call TRBJ2-3; 8 bases line up with TRBD2. Losses at the gene ends were 0 bases for V and 6 bases for J; bases not matched to a gene: 9. The CDR3 is 16 amino acids. The germline gives CDR1 SGHNT, CDR2 YYREEE (reference sequence). The CDR3 DNA reads as TGTGCCAGCAGCTTGGAGTCTAGCGGGCCCCTCGATACGCAGTATTTT. Protein product: CASSLESSGPLDTQYF.

This clone was observed a single time. The rearrangement uses TRBV6-5 and TRBJ2-7; maybe TRBD2 (5 bases). There are 15 residues in the CDR3. In germline, CDR1 is MNHEY, CDR2 SVGAGI. V was cut by 5 bases and J by 0 bases, with 14 bases left in between. This CDR3 reads CASSLSASNSYEQYF. Written as DNA, the CDR3 is TGTGCCAGCAGTCTATCGGCTAGCAACTCCTACGAGCAGTACTTC.

V usage is TRBV6-1 and J usage is TRBJ2-3, with TRBD1 as a possible D gene (6 bases). This CDR3 has 13 residues. Per germline, CDR1 MNHNS and CDR2 SASEGT. With 6 bases removed from V and 5 bases from J, the gap between germline ends came to 12 bases. The CDR3: CASRQGYRDTQYF. The CDR3 DNA sequence: TGTGCCAGCAGACAGGGTTATAGAGATACGCAGTATTTT.